These 2 T cell receptor beta chains were sequenced from one sample in a study of blood T cells in healthy people across ages. Combining a sample-barcoded 5' primer with a J-beta primer mix, a second PCR ran for about 6 to 12 cycles. TCRdb re-called the 5' RACE reads through MiXCR, storing one row per CDR3 protein. The table records approximately 810,000 distinct CDR3 sequences, about 34% of them present only once. Sequencing was performed on blood. The receptors were gathered from a man aged 18 to 29 in good health.

The chain uses TRBV6-2 or TRBV6-3 and TRBJ2-4; no reliable D call. The CDR3 runs to 16 residues. The V and J ends lost 1 base and 0 bases respectively, with 10 bases between them. CDR1 and CDR2 (germline): MNHEY, SVGEGT. The CDR3 loop is CASSYWSPLAKNIQYF. CDR3 in DNA: TGTGCCAGCAGTTACTGGTCTCCTTTAGCCAAAAACATTCAGTACTTC.

V is TRBV7-3 and J is TRBJ2-4; possible D gene TRBD1, 7 bases. The J call is in doubt because the DNA end fits TRBJ2-5 better. The CDR3 is 15 residues long. Germline V CDR1 and CDR2: SGHTA, FQGTGA. CDR3: CASSFAGGKQETQYF. As DNA, the CDR3 is TGTGCCAGCAGCTTCGCAGGGGGGAAGCAAGAGACCCAGTACTTC.